This TCR beta chain was sequenced in a study of blood T cell repertoires in COVID-19. The overall study: Italy, Spain and the United States were the sources of the convalescent and acute COVID-19 samples. In each case, the material was cDNA or gDNA derived from T cells, B-cell-depleted T cells, or PBMCs.

Deletions cut 0 bases from V and 3 bases from J, with 18 bases between. The germline V gene encodes CDR1 MNHEY and CDR2 SVGEGT. CDR3 size: 17 residues. Clones were read by immunoSEQ multiplex PCR, and TCRdb kept only the in-frame ones, dropping some. The sample lists about 48,000 clones; 77% were seen once. This clone appeared a few times. The chain has TRBV6-2 or TRBV6-3 and TRBJ2-7, with D possibly being TRBD1 (5 bases). The sequencing sample was made of peripheral blood. This receptor was identified in a human donor with active or convalescent COVID-19. The donor label of this sample is uncertain. As DNA, the CDR3 is TGTGCCAGCAGTTACTCTCTCTCAGGGCCACCAAACTACGAGCAGTACTTC. This sequence encodes CASSYSLSGPPNYEQYF.